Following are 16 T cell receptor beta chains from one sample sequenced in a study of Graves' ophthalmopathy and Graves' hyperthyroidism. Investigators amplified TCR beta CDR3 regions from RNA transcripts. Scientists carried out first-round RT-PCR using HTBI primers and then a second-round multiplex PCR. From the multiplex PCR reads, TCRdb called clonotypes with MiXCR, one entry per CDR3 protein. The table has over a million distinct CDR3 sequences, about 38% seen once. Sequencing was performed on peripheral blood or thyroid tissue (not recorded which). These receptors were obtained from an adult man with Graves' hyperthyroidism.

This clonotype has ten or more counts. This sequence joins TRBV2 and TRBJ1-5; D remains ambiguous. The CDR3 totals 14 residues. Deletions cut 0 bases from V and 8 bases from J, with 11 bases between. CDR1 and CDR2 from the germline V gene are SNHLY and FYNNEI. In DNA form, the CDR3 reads TGTGCCAGCAGTGAAGCGGTGAATTATAAGCCCCAGCATTTT. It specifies CASSEAVNYKPQHF.

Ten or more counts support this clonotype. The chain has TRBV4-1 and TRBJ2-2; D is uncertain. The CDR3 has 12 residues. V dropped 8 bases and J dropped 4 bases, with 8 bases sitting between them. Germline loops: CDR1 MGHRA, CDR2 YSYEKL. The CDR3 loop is CASGTFTGELFF. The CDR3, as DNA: TGCGCCAGCGGCACATTCACCGGGGAGCTGTTTTTT.

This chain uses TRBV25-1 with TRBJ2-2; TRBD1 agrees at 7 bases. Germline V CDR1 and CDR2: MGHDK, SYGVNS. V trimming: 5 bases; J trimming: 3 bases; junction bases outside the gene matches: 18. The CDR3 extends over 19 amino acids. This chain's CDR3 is CASSRPGNTLGGHTGELFF. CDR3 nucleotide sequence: TGTGCCAGCAGTCGGCCAGGGAACACCCTAGGGGGCCACACCGGGGAGCTGTTTTTT.

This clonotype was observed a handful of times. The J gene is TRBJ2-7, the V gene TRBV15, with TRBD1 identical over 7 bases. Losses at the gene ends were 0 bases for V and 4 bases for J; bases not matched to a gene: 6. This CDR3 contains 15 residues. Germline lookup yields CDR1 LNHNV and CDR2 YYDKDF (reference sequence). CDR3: CATSRESGGVYEQYF. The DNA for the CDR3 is TGTGCCACCAGCAGAGAGTCAGGGGGTGTGTACGAGCAGTACTTC.

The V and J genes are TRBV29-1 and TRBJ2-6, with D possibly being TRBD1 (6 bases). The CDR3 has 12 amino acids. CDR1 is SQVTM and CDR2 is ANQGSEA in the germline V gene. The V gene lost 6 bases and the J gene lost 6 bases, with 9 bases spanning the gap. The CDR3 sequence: CSVSGQANVLTF. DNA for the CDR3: TGCAGCGTCTCGGGACAGGCCAACGTCCTGACTTTC.

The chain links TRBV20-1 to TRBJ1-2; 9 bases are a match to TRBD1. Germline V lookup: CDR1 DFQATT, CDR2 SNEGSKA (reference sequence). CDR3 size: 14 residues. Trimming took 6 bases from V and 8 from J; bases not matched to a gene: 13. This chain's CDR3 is CSASPGTGLVGYTF. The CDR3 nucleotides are TGCAGTGCGTCGCCCGGGACAGGGTTGGTAGGCTACACCTTC.

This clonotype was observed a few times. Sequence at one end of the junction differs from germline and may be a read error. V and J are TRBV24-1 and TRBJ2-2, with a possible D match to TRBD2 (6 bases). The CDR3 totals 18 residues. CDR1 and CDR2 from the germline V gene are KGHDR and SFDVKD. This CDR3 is CATSVEARVGLDTGGLFF. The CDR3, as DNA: TGTGCCACCAGTGTGGAAGCCAGGGTGGGTCTCGACACCGGGGGGCTGTTTTTT.

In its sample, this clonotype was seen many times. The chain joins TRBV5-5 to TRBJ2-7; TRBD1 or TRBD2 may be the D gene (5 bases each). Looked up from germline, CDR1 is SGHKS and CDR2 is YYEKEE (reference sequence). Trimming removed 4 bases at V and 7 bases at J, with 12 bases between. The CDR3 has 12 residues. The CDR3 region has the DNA TGTGCCAGCAGCGGCCGGGGCCGTGAGCAGTACTTC. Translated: CASSGRGREQYF.

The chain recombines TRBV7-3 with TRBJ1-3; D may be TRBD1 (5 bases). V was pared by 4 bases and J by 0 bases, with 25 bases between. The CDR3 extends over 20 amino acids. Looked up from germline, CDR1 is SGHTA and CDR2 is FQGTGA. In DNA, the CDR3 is TGTGCCAGCAGCTCCCTCCTTGTTATTAGGGGTCCCTGCTCTGGAAACACCATATATTTT. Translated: CASSSLLVIRGPCSGNTIYF.

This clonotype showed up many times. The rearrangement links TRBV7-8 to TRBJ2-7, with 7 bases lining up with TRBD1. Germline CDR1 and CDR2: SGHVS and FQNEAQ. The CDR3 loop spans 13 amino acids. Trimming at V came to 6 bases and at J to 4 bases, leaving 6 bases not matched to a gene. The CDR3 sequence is CASSPLQGYEQYF. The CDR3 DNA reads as TGTGCCAGCAGTCCCTTACAGGGGTACGAGCAGTACTTC.

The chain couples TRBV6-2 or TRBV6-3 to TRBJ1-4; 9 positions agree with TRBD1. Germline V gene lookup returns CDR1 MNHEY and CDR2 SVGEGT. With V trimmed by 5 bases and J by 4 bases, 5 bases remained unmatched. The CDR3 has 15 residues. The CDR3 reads CASSRRDRVNEKLFF. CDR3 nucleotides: TGTGCCAGCAGTCGCCGGGACAGGGTTAATGAAAAACTGTTTTTT.

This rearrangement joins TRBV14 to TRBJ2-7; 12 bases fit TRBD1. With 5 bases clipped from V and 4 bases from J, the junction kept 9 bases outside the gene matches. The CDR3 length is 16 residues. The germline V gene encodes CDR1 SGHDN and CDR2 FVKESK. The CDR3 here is CASSSPGTGGGYEQYF. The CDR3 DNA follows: TGTGCCAGCAGCTCCCCCGGGACAGGGGGCGGGTACGAGCAGTACTTC. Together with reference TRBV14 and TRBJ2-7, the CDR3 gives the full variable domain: EAGVTQFPSHSVIEKGQTVTLRCDPISGHDNLYWYRRVMGKEIKFLLHFVKESKQDESGMPNNRFLAERTGGTYSTLKVQPAELEDSGVYFCASSSPGTGGGYEQYFGPGTRLTVT.

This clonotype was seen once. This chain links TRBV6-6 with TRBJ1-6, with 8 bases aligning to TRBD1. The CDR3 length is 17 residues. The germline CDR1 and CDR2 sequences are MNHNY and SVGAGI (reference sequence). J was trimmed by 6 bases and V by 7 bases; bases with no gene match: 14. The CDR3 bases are TGTGCCAGCACCACTCAACGGACAGGGTTAACTAATTCACCCCTCCACTTT. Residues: CASTTQRTGLTNSPLHF.

The CDR3, as DNA: TGTGCCAGCAGCTCAACGCTAGCGGGGTTCGAGCAGTACTTC. Amino acid sequence: CASSSTLAGFEQYF. The genes are TRBV7-2 and TRBJ2-7; 9 positions match TRBD2. This CDR3 has 14 residues. Trimming cost V 4 bases and J 6 bases; bases outside gene matches: 7. Looked up from germline, CDR1 is SGHTA and CDR2 is FQGNSA.

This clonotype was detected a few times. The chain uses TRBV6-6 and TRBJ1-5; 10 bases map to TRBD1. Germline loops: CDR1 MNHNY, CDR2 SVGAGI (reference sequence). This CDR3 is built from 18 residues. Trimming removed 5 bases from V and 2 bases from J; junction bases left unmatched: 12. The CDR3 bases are TGTGCCAGCAGTCAGACAGGGGGCGAGGGGAGAGGCAATCAGCCCCAGCATTTT. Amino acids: CASSQTGGEGRGNQPQHF.

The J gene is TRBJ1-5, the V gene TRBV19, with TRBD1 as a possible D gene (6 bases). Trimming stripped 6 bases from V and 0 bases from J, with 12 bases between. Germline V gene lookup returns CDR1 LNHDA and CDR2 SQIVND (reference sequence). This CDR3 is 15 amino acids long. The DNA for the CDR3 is TGTGCCAGTAGCGATCAGGGGCATAGCAATCAGCCCCAGCATTTT. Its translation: CASSDQGHSNQPQHF. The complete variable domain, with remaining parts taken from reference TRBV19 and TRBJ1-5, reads DGGITQSPKYLFRKEGQNVTLSCEQNLNHDAMYWYRQDPGQGLRLIYYSQIVNDFQKGDIAEGYSVSREKKESFPLTVTSAQKNPTAFYLCASSDQGHSNQPQHFGDGTRLSIL.